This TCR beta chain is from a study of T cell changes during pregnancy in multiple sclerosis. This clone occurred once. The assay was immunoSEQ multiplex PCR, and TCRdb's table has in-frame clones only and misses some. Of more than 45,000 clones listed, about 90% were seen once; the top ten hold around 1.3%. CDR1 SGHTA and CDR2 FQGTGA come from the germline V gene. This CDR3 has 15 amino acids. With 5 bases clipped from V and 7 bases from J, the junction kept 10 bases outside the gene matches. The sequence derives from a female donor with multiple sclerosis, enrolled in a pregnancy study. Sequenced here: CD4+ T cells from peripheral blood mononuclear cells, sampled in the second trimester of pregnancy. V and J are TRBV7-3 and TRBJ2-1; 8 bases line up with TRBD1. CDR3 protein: CASSLTDRAGNEQFF. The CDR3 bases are TGTGCCAGCAGCCTTACGGACAGGGCTGGGAATGAGCAGTTCTTC.